The clone carrying this T cell receptor beta chain is a singleton in its sample. Its antigen is as yet unknown. This entry comes from a study of cytomegalovirus exposure and HLA in healthy donors. PCR employed 60 Vbeta and 13 Jbeta primers. This table comes from immunoSEQ multiplex PCR, and its TCRdb copy is limited to in-frame clones, with some not included. In the table there are some 150,000 clones, roughly 85% of which are singletons. Germline V gene data show CDR1 as SNHLY and CDR2 as FYNNEI. CDR3 length: 12 amino acids. With 8 bases removed from V and 4 bases from J, the gap between germline ends came to 12 bases. Study observations and caveats: Later, an analysis found that common viral pathogens appeared to be linked with several of the most significant clusters.

The V gene is TRBV2, the J gene TRBJ2-7; perhaps TRBD2 as D (5 bases). Sequenced material: PBMCs. This TCR was sampled from a man aged 35 to 55 in good health and CMV-seronegative. The DNA for the CDR3 is TGTGCCAGCTCAGGTGCGGGTTACGAGCAGTACTTC. Encoded protein: CASSGAGYEQYF.